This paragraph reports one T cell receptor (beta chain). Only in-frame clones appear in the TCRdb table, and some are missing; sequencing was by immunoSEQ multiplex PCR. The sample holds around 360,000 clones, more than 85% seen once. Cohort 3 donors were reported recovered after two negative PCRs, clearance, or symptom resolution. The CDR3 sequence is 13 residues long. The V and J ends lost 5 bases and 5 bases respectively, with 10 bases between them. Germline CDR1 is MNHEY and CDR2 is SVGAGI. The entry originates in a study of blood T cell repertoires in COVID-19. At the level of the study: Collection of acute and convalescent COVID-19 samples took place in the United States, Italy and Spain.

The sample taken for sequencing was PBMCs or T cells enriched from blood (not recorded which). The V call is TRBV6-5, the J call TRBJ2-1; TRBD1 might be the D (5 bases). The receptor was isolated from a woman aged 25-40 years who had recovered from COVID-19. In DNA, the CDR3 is TGTGCCAGCAGTCGTCAGGGTAACAATGAGCAGTTCTTC. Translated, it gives CASSRQGNNEQFF.